This T cell receptor (beta chain) is from a study of patients and donors after allogeneic stem cell transplantation. TCRdb reanalysed the RT-PCR reads using MiXCR and keeps one entry per CDR3 protein. This repertoire shows 70,000 to 100,000 distinct CDR3 sequences, approximately 5% found once; its top ten account for around 3%. Germline loops: CDR1 SGHAT, CDR2 FQNNGV. The ends were cut back, 0 bases at V and 2 bases at J, with 18 bases in the middle. The CDR3 extends over 18 amino acids. This receptor was obtained from a human donor who was either an allogeneic HSCT recipient or a stem cell or donor lymphocyte infusion donor (not recorded which). It is not recorded whose cells these are; they may come from a transplant donor. The sequencing input was blood, either unsorted or a sorted T cell fraction (not recorded which). V gene TRBV11-2 combines with J gene TRBJ2-3, with unresolved D. Written as DNA, the CDR3 is TGTGCCAGCAGCTTAGATCTAGGTACGGTGGAGTTCACAGATACGCAGTATTTT. Amino acid sequence: CASSLDLGTVEFTDTQYF.